The 25 T cell receptor beta chains in this list originate from one sample, sequenced in a study of T cells and Merkel cell carcinoma outcomes. Sequencing was performed with immunoSEQ multiplex PCR; in TCRdb, only in-frame clones are kept and a portion is missing. In the table there are about 15,000 clones, around 87% of which are singletons. Sequencing was performed on tumor tissue from Merkel cell carcinoma. These receptors all stem from a human donor with Merkel cell carcinoma.

In its sample, this clone was seen once. The chain uses TRBV4-2 and TRBJ1-6, with D possibly being TRBD1 (6 bases). The CDR3 is made up of 18 amino acids. Germline V lookup: CDR1 LGHNA, CDR2 YNFKEQ. V was pared by 4 bases and J by 2 bases, with 18 bases between. Here the CDR3 reads CASSPNPGAVPYNSPLHF. The CDR3 region has the DNA TGTGCCAGCAGCCCCAACCCAGGGGCAGTACCCTATAATTCACCCCTCCACTTT.

The CDR3 spells CASSYKGGGYAYEQYF. The CDR3 region has the DNA TGTGCCAGCAGTTACAAGGGGGGAGGGTATGCCTACGAGCAGTACTTC. The V and J genes are TRBV6-5 and TRBJ2-7; D perhaps matches TRBD2 (7 bases). In germline, CDR1 is MNHEY, CDR2 SVGAGI. The CDR3 is 16 amino acids. V was cut by 2 bases and J by 2 bases, with 16 bases left in between.

V usage is TRBV28 and J usage is TRBJ1-1, with D possibly being TRBD1 (5 bases). Germline lookup yields CDR1 MDHEN and CDR2 SYDVKM. V lost 3 bases and J 7 bases, leaving 15 bases between the germline ends. The CDR3 extends over 14 amino acids. The CDR3 reads CASSLLFQGLEAFF. The CDR3 DNA follows: TGTGCCAGCAGTTTGTTATTTCAGGGACTTGAAGCTTTCTTT. Variable domain in full (rest from reference TRBV28 and TRBJ1-1): DVKVTQSSRYLVKRTGEKVFLECVQDMDHENMFWYRQDPGLGLRLIYFSYDVKMKEKGDIPEGYSVSREKKERFSLILESASTNQTSMYLCASSLLFQGLEAFFGQGTRLTVV.

Notes on this clone: A junction boundary mismatches the germline segment, possibly from a read error. The J gene is TRBJ1-5, the V gene TRBV27, with TRBD1 as a possible D gene (5 bases). This CDR3 has 16 amino acids. Germline lookup yields CDR1 MNHEY and CDR2 SMNVEV (reference sequence). The CDR3 bases are TGTGCTAGCAGTCCCTCGACAGCTCCCTTGAACCAGCCCCAGCATTTT. This sequence encodes CASSPSTAPLNQPQHF.

A single count supports this clone. This specimen includes other DNA sequences encoding the same CDR3. This chain uses TRBV18 with TRBJ1-3; TRBD1 matches 7 bases. V lost 4 bases to trimming and J lost 2 bases; unmatched junction nucleotides: 2. CDR1 and CDR2 from the germline V gene are KGHSH and LQKENI. The CDR3 has 14 amino acids. CDR3 residues: CASSLGTAGNTIYF. The CDR3 DNA reads as TGTGCCAGCTCACTAGGGACAGCTGGAAACACCATATATTTT.

The chain links TRBV27 to TRBJ1-3, with a weak D call TRBD1 (5 bases). Germline V gene sequence: CDR1 MNHEY, CDR2 SMNVEV (reference sequence). There are 16 residues in the CDR3. Between the trimmed V and J ends, which lost 5 bases and 2 bases, there was a span of 16 bases. The CDR3 DNA reads as TGTGCCAGCAGTGACCGGGGGGGGTTTACTGGAAACACCATATATTTT. It specifies CASSDRGGFTGNTIYF.

The V and J genes are TRBV29-1 and TRBJ1-3; D not resolved. The CDR3 length is 13 residues. The germline V and J ends were trimmed by 6 bases and 0 bases, with 9 bases remaining between them. Germline V gene lookup returns CDR1 SQVTM and CDR2 ANQGSEA. The CDR3 nucleotides read TGCAGCGTGGCGGGCCGCTCTGGAAACACCATATATTTT. This codes for CSVAGRSGNTIYF. The whole variable domain, filled in from reference TRBV29-1 and TRBJ1-3, reads SAVISQKPSRDICQRGTSLTIQCQVDSQVTMMFWYRQQPGQSLTLIATANQGSEATYESGFVIDKFPISRPNLTFSTLTVSNMSPEDSSIYLCSVAGRSGNTIYFGEGSWLTVV.

This rearrangement joins TRBV6-4 to TRBJ2-1; TRBD2 might be the D (6 bases). The CDR3 has 16 amino acids. V gave up 7 bases and J gave up 5 bases, with 21 bases separating them. Germline V CDR1 and CDR2: MRHNA, SNTAGT. The CDR3 bases are TGTGCCAGCATTCAACCGGCGGGGAATTCAAACAATGAGCAGTTCTTC. Residues: CASIQPAGNSNNEQFF.

Concerning this clone itself: Other DNA sequences in this specimen translate into the identical CDR3. V is TRBV19 and J is TRBJ1-5, with TRBD1 matching 7 bases. The germline V gene has CDR1 LNHDA and CDR2 SQIVND (reference sequence). The length of the CDR3 is 14 residues. After removal of 6 bases from V and 3 bases from J, the junction contained 5 bases not matched to a gene. CDR3 nucleotides: TGTGCCAGTAGCCCGACAGGGAACAATCAGCCCCAGCATTTT. This encodes CASSPTGNNQPQHF.

The chain has TRBV6-5 and TRBJ1-2; 11 bases agree with TRBD1. Per germline, CDR1 MNHEY and CDR2 SVGAGI. The CDR3 spans 15 residues. V was pared by 6 bases and J by 8 bases, with 11 bases of the junction left unmatched. CDR3 residues: CASRRSGQGAEGYTF. The CDR3 coding sequence is TGTGCCAGCAGAAGGAGTGGACAGGGGGCGGAGGGCTACACCTTC.

The rearrangement uses TRBV15 and TRBJ2-7, with D perhaps TRBD1 (6 bases). Trimming left V 2 bases short and J 4 bases short, with 6 bases between. Germline CDR1 reads LNHNV; CDR2 reads YYDKDF (reference sequence). The CDR3 runs 12 residues. For the CDR3, the DNA is TGTGCCACCAGCAGAACAGGGTACGAGCAGTACTTC. Residues: CATSRTGYEQYF.

The chain couples TRBV5-1 to TRBJ1-4; TRBD1 is a possible D gene (5 bases). The CDR3 runs to 13 residues. Germline V lookup: CDR1 SGHRS, CDR2 YFSETQ. V lost 4 bases to trimming and J lost 7 bases, with 11 bases between them. The CDR3 loop reads CASSVGHIEKLFF. The CDR3 DNA reads TGCGCCAGCAGCGTCGGACACATTGAAAAACTGTTTTTT. Together with reference TRBV5-1 and TRBJ1-4, the CDR3 gives the full variable domain: KAGVTQTPRYLIKTRGQQVTLSCSPISGHRSVSWYQQTPGQGLQFLFEYFSETQRNKGNFPGRFSGRQFSNSRSEMNVSTLELGDSALYLCASSVGHIEKLFFGSGTQLSVL.

The V call is TRBV30, the J call TRBJ2-2; either TRBD1 or TRBD2 may fit D (5 bases each). Trimming took off 1 base at V and 5 bases at J, with 11 bases between the two ends. The CDR3 runs 14 residues. CDR1 and CDR2 from the germline V gene are GTSNPN and SVGIG (reference sequence). The CDR3 sequence: CAWSAEGRTGELFF. CDR3 nucleotide sequence: TGTGCCTGGAGTGCTGAGGGGCGGACCGGGGAGCTGTTTTTT. Looking up the rest from reference TRBV30 and TRBJ2-2 gives the full variable domain: SQTIHQWPATLVQPVGSPLSLECTVEGTSNPNLYWYRQAAGRGLQLLFYSVGIGQISSEVPQNLSASRPQDRQFILSSKKLLLSDSGFYLCAWSAEGRTGELFFGEGSRLTVL.

To note about this clone: Germline is not matched at one junction end, which may reflect a read error. The same CDR3 arises from other DNA sequences in this sample as well. CDR3 sequence (DNA): TGCGCCAGCAGCTTGTTGACAGACCAAGAGACTCAGTACTTC. It encodes CASSLLTDQETQYF. The chain is built from TRBV5-1 and TRBJ2-5; D is possibly TRBD1 (5 bases). Germline V gene sequence: CDR1 SGHRS, CDR2 YFSETQ. The CDR3 sequence is 14 residues long.

This rearrangement joins TRBV29-1 to TRBJ2-3; the D gene is possibly TRBD1 (6 bases). The V and J ends lost 3 bases and 6 bases respectively, with 16 bases between them. This CDR3 has 14 amino acids. The germline V gene has CDR1 SQVTM and CDR2 ANQGSEA. CDR3 in amino acids: CSVEGDISTDTQYF. Written as DNA, the CDR3 is TGCAGCGTTGAGGGGGACATCTCGACGGATACGCAGTATTTT.

This sequence joins TRBV6-5 and TRBJ1-2; 9 bases are a match to TRBD1. Trimming cost V 6 bases and J 8 bases; bases outside gene matches: 10. This CDR3 comprises 14 residues. Germline lookup yields CDR1 MNHEY and CDR2 SVGAGI. Here the CDR3 DNA reads TGTGCCAGCAGCCCCGACAGGGGGATAGGGGGCTACACCTTC. This gives the protein CASSPDRGIGGYTF.

This clone was counted between two and nine times. A junction boundary mismatches the germline segment, possibly from a read error. This CDR3 is also generated by other DNA sequences in the sample. V and J are TRBV7-7 and TRBJ2-5, with TRBD2 identical over 7 bases. The CDR3 spans 13 residues. Germline CDR1 SSHAT, CDR2 FNYEAQ (reference sequence). The CDR3 DNA follows: TGTGCTAGCAGCGGGACCGCAGTAGAGACCCAGTACTTC. It codes for CASSGTAVETQYF.

J is TRBJ2-3 and V is TRBV5-1; a possible D gene is TRBD2 (6 bases). CDR1 is SGHRS and CDR2 is YFSETQ in the germline V gene. V was clipped by 4 bases and J by 2 bases, with 14 bases between them. The CDR3 runs 15 residues. This CDR3 reads CASSPVSSDTDTQYF. In DNA form, the CDR3 reads TGCGCCAGCAGCCCGGTATCTAGCGACACAGATACGCAGTATTTT.

The gene calls are TRBV29-1 and TRBJ2-2, with TRBD1 matching 9 bases. The germline V gene encodes CDR1 SQVTM and CDR2 ANQGSEA. The CDR3 is 15 amino acids. J lost 5 bases, V lost 6 bases, and 10 bases had no gene match. This chain's CDR3 is CSVFSSGTGTGELFF. DNA for the CDR3: TGCAGCGTCTTCTCCTCCGGGACAGGGACCGGGGAGCTGTTTTTT.

This sequence joins TRBV5-4 and TRBJ2-1, with 10 bases fitting TRBD2. The CDR3 totals 19 residues. Trimming cost V 0 bases and J 2 bases; bases outside gene matches: 11. Germline V lookup: CDR1 SGHNT, CDR2 YYREEE (reference sequence). CDR3 protein: CASSLGASGSFGAYNEQFF. Here the CDR3 DNA reads TGTGCCAGCAGCTTGGGGGCTAGCGGGAGCTTTGGTGCCTACAATGAGCAGTTCTTC.

This sequence joins TRBV6-5 and TRBJ2-7, with 7 bases aligning to TRBD1. This CDR3 region has 13 residues. The germline V gene encodes CDR1 MNHEY and CDR2 SVGAGI. Trimming at V came to 8 bases and at J to 0 bases, leaving 4 bases not matched to a gene. The CDR3 sequence is CASHRTGSYEQYF. CDR3 nucleotide sequence: TGTGCCAGCCACAGGACAGGCTCCTACGAGCAGTACTTC.

This chain uses TRBV7-8 with TRBJ1-3; weak D call: TRBD1 (6 bases). This CDR3 spans 15 amino acids. The ends were cut back, 5 bases at V and 0 bases at J, with 11 bases in the middle. CDR1 SGHVS and CDR2 FQNEAQ come from the germline V gene. Here the CDR3 reads CASSPRTASGNTIYF. The CDR3 DNA is TGTGCCAGCAGCCCGAGGACAGCCTCTGGAAACACCATATATTTT.

This rearrangement joins TRBV10-2 to TRBJ1-4; TRBD1 is a possible D gene (5 bases). Looked up from germline, CDR1 is WSHSY and CDR2 is SAAADI. V was shortened by 6 bases and J by 5 bases, with 13 bases between the two germline ends. The CDR3 is made up of 14 amino acids. CDR3 DNA sequence: TGCGCCAGCAGGGGGACCGCTTTAAATGAAAAACTGTTTTTT. It codes for CASRGTALNEKLFF.

This clone was detected a few times. V gene TRBV15 combines with J gene TRBJ1-3; TRBD1 agrees at 11 bases. CDR3 length: 16 residues. The V and J ends lost 3 bases and 2 bases, in that order; junction bases with no gene match: 3. Per the germline V gene, CDR1 is LNHNV and CDR2 is YYDKDF (reference sequence). CDR3 region: CATSRRTGGAGNTIYF. CDR3 in DNA: TGTGCCACCAGCAGGCGGACAGGGGGCGCTGGAAACACCATATATTTT.

V usage is TRBV18 and J usage is TRBJ1-1; perhaps TRBD1 as D (5 bases). The CDR3 extends over 15 amino acids. V gave up 1 base and J gave up 1 base, with 10 bases separating them. Germline CDR1 reads KGHSH; CDR2 reads LQKENI. CDR3 in amino acids: CASSPLGAANTEAFF. CDR3 sequence (DNA): TGTGCCAGCTCACCACTTGGGGCCGCGAACACTGAAGCTTTCTTT.